The 22 T cell receptor beta chains below come from one sample, sequenced in a study of blood T cells in healthy people across ages (dated by TCRdb to between 2015 and 2017). The receptor library was made with 5' RACE. For sequencing, an Illumina HiSeq 2500 was employed. A second PCR of roughly 7 to 11 cycles was performed with a sample-barcoded 5' primer and a J-beta primer mix. TCRdb reprocessed the public reads (quality trimming at Q25 with fastp, clone calling with MiXCR) and kept in-frame beta chains. Every CDR3 protein is listed once, alongside the most common genes and DNA of its rows. A total of approximately 1.5 million distinct CDR3 sequences appear in this sample, 30% to 40% of them only once. The ten largest clones represent about 10% of the sample. The sequenced sample consisted of blood. The origin of the receptors is a woman aged 25 to 45 in good health.

The table lists this clonotype with a few counts. The rearrangement links TRBV18 to TRBJ1-2; perhaps TRBD1 as D (5 bases). Deletions cut 6 bases from V and 7 bases from J, with 18 bases between. The CDR3 is 14 residues long. Germline CDR1 is KGHSH and CDR2 is LQKENI. The CDR3 sequence is CASSSVADKVGYTF. The CDR3 DNA follows: TGTGCCAGCTCTTCCGTTGCGGACAAAGTTGGCTACACCTTC. The full variable domain, in which reference TRBV18 and TRBJ1-2 provide the parts outside the CDR3, is NAGVMQNPRHLVRRRGQEARLRCSPMKGHSHVYWYRQLPEEGLKFMVYLQKENIIDESGMPKERFSAEFPKEGPSILRIQQVVRGDSAAYFCASSSVADKVGYTFGSGTRLTVV.

This chain joins TRBV12-3 or TRBV12-4 and TRBJ2-1, with 9 bases fitting TRBD2. V dropped 6 bases and J dropped 0; count of bases not matched to a gene: 18. The CDR3 runs 20 residues. The CDR3 loop is CASSWELLAGGSYSYNEQFF. CDR3 coding DNA: TGTGCCAGCAGCTGGGAATTACTGGCGGGAGGGTCCTACTCCTACAATGAGCAGTTCTTC.

The chain carries TRBV6-5 and TRBJ2-3; TRBD2 agrees at 9 bases. This CDR3 is built from 15 residues. V lost 7 bases and J lost 4; bases outside the gene matches: 9. Germline CDR1 reads MNHEY; CDR2 reads SVGAGI. The CDR3 spells CASTAIAGAPDTQYF. CDR3 nucleotide sequence: TGTGCCAGCACCGCGATAGCGGGGGCCCCAGATACGCAGTATTTT.

This clonotype was counted between two and nine times. V usage is TRBV20-1 and J usage is TRBJ2-7; TRBD2 aligns across 11 bases. V was clipped by 3 bases and J by 3 bases; unmatched bases: 7. Germline CDR1 and CDR2: DFQATT and SNEGSKA (reference sequence). The CDR3 consists of 15 residues. CDR3 sequence reads: CSARETSGSLYEQYF. The CDR3 DNA is TGCAGTGCTAGGGAAACTAGCGGGAGTCTCTACGAGCAGTACTTC.

On this clonotype: This may be a read error, as it is one base from a much larger clone. The V gene is TRBV4-1, the J gene TRBJ1-5, with 7 nucleotides matching TRBD1. Per the germline V gene, CDR1 is MGHRA and CDR2 is YSYEKL. The CDR3 is made up of 15 amino acids. The V gene end was trimmed by 3 bases and the J gene end by 0 bases; junction bases not matched to a gene: 2. The CDR3 protein is CASSHRDSSNQPQHF. The CDR3, as DNA: TGCGCCAGCAGCCATCGGGACAGTAGCAATCAGCCCCAGCATTTT.

The table lists this clonotype with a count of one. A much more abundant neighbour one base away suggests this may be a read error. The V gene is TRBV13, the J gene TRBJ2-7; 9 nucleotides align to TRBD2. Germline CDR1 reads PRHDT; CDR2 reads FYEKMQ (reference sequence). The length of the CDR3 is 15 residues. Trimming cost V 5 bases and J 2 bases; bases outside gene matches: 7. The DNA for the CDR3 is TGTGCCAGCAGCATGGGAGCGGGGGGCGCCTACGAGCAGTACTTC. Amino acids: CASSMGAGGAYEQYF.

This sequence joins TRBV30 and TRBJ2-7; D not certain. V lost 3 bases and J lost 3, with 21 bases in between. Germline V CDR1 and CDR2: GTSNPN, SVGIG (reference sequence). This CDR3 comprises 16 residues. The CDR3 nucleotides are TGTGCCTGGAGCCCCAGTGAGAAACTTTTTTACTACGAGCAGTACTTC. Translating it yields CAWSPSEKLFYYEQYF. Full variable domain (rest looked up from reference TRBV30 and TRBJ2-7): SQTIHQWPATLVQPVGSPLSLECTVEGTSNPNLYWYRQAAGRGLQLLFYSVGIGQISSEVPQNLSASRPQDRQFILSSKKLLLSDSGFYLCAWSPSEKLFYYEQYFGPGTRLTVT.

This clonotype was seen more than once but under ten times. The chain links TRBV4-2 to TRBJ2-2; 12 bases agree with TRBD1. CDR3 length equals 16 residues. Trimming at V came to 1 base and at J to 6 bases, leaving 3 bases not matched to a gene. CDR1 is LGHNA, CDR2 YNFKEQ, per germline. The CDR3 region is CASSQGRDRGPGELFF. Written as DNA, the CDR3 is TGTGCCAGCAGCCAAGGGCGGGACAGGGGGCCCGGGGAGCTGTTTTTT.

Details on this clonotype: Since a much larger clone is just one base distant, this may be a read error. CDR3 protein: CAISDEDQQDTEAFF. In DNA, the CDR3 is TGTGCCATCAGTGATGAGGATCAACAGGACACTGAAGCTTTCTTT. The genes are TRBV10-3 and TRBJ1-1, with a tentative D call TRBD1 (5 bases). The V and J ends lost 3 bases and 3 bases respectively, with 14 bases between them. CDR3 size: 15 residues. From germline, CDR1 is ENHRY and CDR2 SYGVKD.

This clonotype occurred many times. One end of the junction is discordant with germline, which a read error may explain. The rearrangement uses TRBV5-1 and TRBJ2-7; D is unresolved. This CDR3 is 13 amino acids long. CDR1 is SGHRS, CDR2 YFSETQ, per germline. CDR3 in DNA: TGTGCCAGCAGTTTAGACGTCTCCTACGAGCAGTACTTC. Protein: CASSLDVSYEQYF. Filled out from reference TRBV5-1 and TRBJ2-7, the complete variable domain reads KAGVTQTPRYLIKTRGQQVTLSCSPISGHRSVSWYQQTPGQGLQFLFEYFSETQRNKGNFPGRFSGRQFSNSRSEMNVSTLELGDSALYLCASSLDVSYEQYFGPGTRLTVT.

This chain links TRBV12-3 or TRBV12-4 with TRBJ2-1; D may be TRBD1 (5 bases). V lost 3 bases and J lost 6, with 18 bases in between. The CDR3 covers 16 residues. Here the CDR3 DNA reads TGTGCCAGCAGTTTCGGCCTGCAGGGCTGGGGCAATGAGCAGTTCTTC. Its protein product is CASSFGLQGWGNEQFF.

The J gene is TRBJ2-5, the V gene TRBV20-1; tentative D call: TRBD1 (6 bases). Judging by the DNA end, TRBJ2-7 fits better; the J call may be wrong. CDR1 and CDR2 from the germline V gene are DFQATT and SNEGSKA (reference sequence). CDR3 length: 15 residues. The CDR3 nucleotides are TGCAGTGTTGGTGATATCCAGGGGCTTAACTACGAGCAGTACTTC. Protein product: CSVGDIQGLNYEQYF.

About this clonotype: This may arise from a read error, as a much more abundant clone is one base away. V and J are TRBV20-1 and TRBJ2-1, with TRBD1 matching over 7 bases. The germline gives CDR1 DFQATT, CDR2 SNEGSKA (reference sequence). CDR3 length: 14 residues. In DNA form, the CDR3 reads TGCAGTTCATCGCCGGGACAGAGCTACAGTGAGCAGTTCTTC. Translation: CSSSPGQSYSEQFF.

The chain employs TRBV15 and TRBJ1-5; D unclear. The CDR3 length is 14 residues. Trimming took off 5 bases at V and 3 bases at J, with 11 bases between the two ends. CDR1 and CDR2 (germline): LNHNV, YYDKDF (reference sequence). DNA for the CDR3: TGTGCCACCAGCCCTTATGACTTCAATCAGCCCCAGCATTTT. Protein: CATSPYDFNQPQHF. Full variable domain (missing parts from reference TRBV15 and TRBJ1-5): DAMVIQNPRYQVTQFGKPVTLSCSQTLNHNVMYWYQQKSSQAPKLLFHYYDKDFNNEADTPDNFQSRRPNTSFCFLDIRSPGLGDTAMYLCATSPYDFNQPQHFGDGTRLSIL.

V usage is TRBV27 and J usage is TRBJ2-5, with 8 bases that match TRBD2. V shed 8 bases and J 0 bases; nucleotides not matched to a gene: 5. The CDR3 length is 14 residues. Germline V gene sequence: CDR1 MNHEY, CDR2 SMNVEV (reference sequence). This CDR3 reads CASGTSFHQETQYF. CDR3 sequence (DNA): TGTGCCAGCGGGACTAGTTTTCACCAAGAGACCCAGTACTTC.

The gene calls are TRBV6-2 or TRBV6-3 and TRBJ2-5; weak D call: TRBD1 (5 bases). This CDR3 is 12 amino acids long. Trimming pared 11 bases from V and 1 base from J, leaving 11 bases between. Germline values: CDR1 MNHEY, CDR2 SVGEGT. CDR3 residues: CASQDPQETQYF. In DNA form, the CDR3 reads TGTGCCTCACAGGACCCCCAAGAGACCCAGTACTTC.

This clonotype appeared a few times. The gene calls are TRBV2 and TRBJ2-7; 8 nucleotides align to TRBD1. Germline V gives CDR1 SNHLY, CDR2 FYNNEI. Trimming at V came to 7 bases and at J to 0 bases, leaving 5 bases not matched to a gene. The length of the CDR3 is 14 residues. CDR3 DNA: TGTGCCAGCATCCGGACAGGGTACTCCTACGAGCAGTACTTC. It is translated as CASIRTGYSYEQYF.

For this clonotype: This sequence may be a read error, since a much larger clone differs from it by one base. This rearrangement joins TRBV29-1 to TRBJ2-6, with 8 bases matching TRBD1. This CDR3 has 16 residues. J was trimmed by 6 bases and V by 6 bases; bases with no gene match: 13. Germline CDR1 reads SQVTM; CDR2 reads ANQGSEA. DNA for the CDR3: TGCAGCGTGGCAGGGGGCGCTGGGATAGAGGCCAACGTCCTGACTTTC. It codes for CSVAGGAGIEANVLTF.

This clonotype has at least ten counts. This rearrangement joins TRBV10-2 to TRBJ1-1; D may be TRBD1 (5 bases). V was clipped by 7 bases and J by 5 bases, with 14 bases between them. Per the germline V gene, CDR1 is WSHSY and CDR2 is SAAADI. The CDR3 totals 13 residues. Here the CDR3 reads CASNPQGRTEAFF. In DNA form, the CDR3 reads TGCGCCAGCAACCCCCAGGGAAGGACTGAAGCTTTCTTT.

Of note for this clonotype: The junction and the germline gene differ at one end; a read error may be behind it. The rearrangement joins TRBV10-3 to TRBJ1-2; D ambiguous. Germline CDR1 is ENHRY and CDR2 is SYGVKD. This CDR3 has 18 residues. The CDR3 sequence is CAISESLGPTRMDYDYTF. The CDR3 DNA reads TGTGCCATCAGTGAGTCGCTAGGACCCACTAGAATGGACTATGACTACACCTTC.

This clonotype was seen a few times. The V and J genes are TRBV20-1 and TRBJ2-1; no reliable D call. The CDR3 is 16 amino acids. The germline gives CDR1 DFQATT, CDR2 SNEGSKA (reference sequence). The V and J ends lost 3 bases and 0 bases respectively, with 15 bases between them. The chain's CDR3 is CSASSAYAGSYNEQFF. The DNA for the CDR3 is TGCAGTGCTAGTTCCGCCTACGCTGGCTCCTACAATGAGCAGTTCTTC.

V is TRBV5-1 and J is TRBJ2-3; 8 bases align to TRBD2. This CDR3 is built from 16 residues. Germline values: CDR1 SGHRS, CDR2 YFSETQ. Trimming cost V 5 bases and J 0 bases; bases outside gene matches: 8. The CDR3: CASSSTIAGSTDTQYF. In DNA, the CDR3 is TGCGCCAGCAGTTCAACTATAGCGGGGAGCACAGATACGCAGTATTTT.